This T cell receptor beta chain appears in the sequencing data of a study of cytomegalovirus exposure and HLA in healthy donors (dated by TCRdb to 2015 to 2018). Notes on the research overall: An earlier analysis of approximately 640 of the donors reported approximately 290 Gb of sequence data and 117 million unique TCR beta sequences from about 200 million T cells. An early release covering 550 to 700 HLA-typed donors comprised approximately 290 gigabases of sequencing data and tens of millions of unique TCR sequences. Of the 350 to 450 genotyped donors, over 70% fell in the genetic ancestry cluster associated with self-reported Caucasian donors. The study aimed to test whether cataloging public T cell receptors could reveal signatures of past pathogen exposure. The T cell repertoires of 550 to 850 subjects were profiled by immunosequencing and related to cytomegalovirus serostatus. A separate validation cohort of roughly 110 different subjects was used in addition to the 666-subject first cohort. To predict cytomegalovirus infection status, the study brought together high-throughput TCR immunosequencing, statistical association of individual TCRs with disease status, and machine learning. To study patterns of TCR occurrence, a later analysis re-analyzed previously published TCR beta repertoires from 550 to 800 donors and added high-resolution HLA genotyping. Rather than using new phenotypic data, the later analysis identified candidate immune exposures from TCR beta sequences and from how often those sequences occurred across donors. An earlier analysis of approximately 580 of the donors used high-throughput TCR beta sequencing to judge whether each TCR beta V gene segment behaved as functional or pseudogenic. Donor age, sex, ethnicity and CMV serostatus were collected together with the repertoire data. Genome-wide SNP genotypes for about three fifths of the roughly 670 donors were used in a later genetic analysis, which treated that subset as a discovery cohort. All discovery cohort repertoires had been generated using a single sequencing platform. HLA typing included class I and class II loci at four-digit resolution. The number of typed donors differed by locus: about 620-630 for A, B, C, DRB1 and DQB1; approximately 540 for DQA1; approximately 600 for DPA1; and roughly 490 for DPB1. Roughly 5 DR-DQ haplotypes were treated as single units for association and clustering because of strong linkage in the cohort. Among approximately 370 genotyped donors of the cohort, an average of around 250,000 unique TCR beta nucleotide sequences was sequenced per donor, of which roughly 17% were non-productive. Results and caveats for the whole study, not just this receptor: This cohort had only TCR beta chains sequenced, and the lack of alpha or paired-chain data limited which features could be detected. While some public TCRs were present in many individuals, most TCR sequences turned up only very rarely across donors. In the study, about 150 TCR beta chains were listed as associated with cytomegalovirus. Linkage disequilibrium might explain the correlated functional status among segregating V segments, but an unknown experimental factor could not be excluded. In a later genetic analysis, a missense DCLRE1C variant was associated with V-gene and J-gene trimming of TCR beta chains, and the association was replicated in an independent cohort. A cluster of highly shared sequence variants was judged likely to be a technical artifact of the sequencing pipeline. The classifier was reported to diagnose cytomegalovirus status with high specificity and sensitivity in both the original and validation cohorts. When HLA alleles, especially DR and DQ, strongly co-occurred, TCR associations were difficult to assign to individual alleles. According to a later analysis, TCR association rates differed among HLA loci, with DRB1 alleles showing the most associated TCRs and HLA-C alleles showing the fewest. A few of the identified cytomegalovirus-associated TCR beta chains were confirmed in vitro to be specific for cytomegalovirus antigens. HLA typing was unavailable for some donors at each locus, so association tests used only the typed subset. Roughly uniform sequencing depth across donors was assumed in presence/absence analyses, although this assumption may not hold. About 17 rarely observed V segments, including chromosome 9 orphons, were excluded from the earlier analysis of approximately 600 of the donors because counts were too low. The only immune exposure information available for the cohort was CMV serostatus. At a false discovery rate of 0.05, a later analysis linked under 20,000 TCR beta sequences to specific HLA alleles. Compared with equally common non-associated chains, HLA-associated TCR beta chains in a later analysis were more clonally expanded and had lower generation probabilities. A later analysis reported that several top co-occurrence clusters appeared linked to parvovirus B19, influenza, CMV and Epstein-Barr virus. A further reported finding was that TCR beta sequences accurately predicted the HLA-A and HLA-B alleles for most subjects in the first cohort. A later analysis found that most CMV-associated TCR beta chains appeared HLA-restricted, with HLA associations seemingly driven largely by CMV exposure. According to the authors, the approach could potentially be generalized to other disease states and immunological phenotypes. A later genetic analysis reported fewer N-insertions in productive TCRs among donors in an Asian-associated ancestry cluster than the roughly 690-donor mean. In an earlier analysis of fewer than 700 of the donors, most TCR beta V segments appeared in productive rearrangements about 90% or about 30% of the time, broadly matching IMGT annotations.

A remark on this clone: This clone's antigen is unknown. Base qualities are missing; no much larger clone stands one base away.

The cohort was made up of hundreds of healthy bone marrow donors. At the time of sampling, every cohort member was nominally healthy, though immune exposures that went unrecorded were likely present. The donor was CMV seronegative and was included in the group of 352 seronegative cohort members. A peripheral blood sample was provided by each donor, and peripheral blood mononuclear cells were used for TCR beta sequencing. Genomic DNA was extracted from the blood cell samples with the Qiagen DNeasy Blood Extraction Kit. The library relied on the immunoSEQ multiplex PCR assay. For the multiplex PCR, a mixture combining 60 forward primers for TCR Vbeta segments and 13 reverse primers for TCR Jbeta segments was used. The CDR3 region of rearranged TCR beta genes was amplified from genomic DNA by a multiplex PCR assay. The Illumina HiSeq System was used to sequence the amplified TCR beta libraries as 87-base-pair reads. Turning to the authors' computational methods: Across the roughly 640 repertoires, a later analysis counted 80 million or so unique TCR beta chains, roughly 11 million of which were shared by at least two donors. A nearest-neighbor algorithm error-corrected the raw reads and collapsed the reads into unique sequences, merging closely related sequences to remove PCR and sequencing errors. Alignment of CDR3 sequences to IMGT reference sequences was used to assign V, D and J gene segments. For a sequence to be retained, at least a six-nucleotide match to both a V gene segment and a J gene segment was required. A rearrangement was called productive if the CDR3 had no stop codons and remained in frame with V and J, and every other rearrangement was called non-productive. Following IMGT convention, CDR3 was defined as the stretch from the second conserved V-encoded cysteine up to the conserved J-encoded phenylalanine. The earlier analysis of fewer than 700 of the donors excluded sequences that lacked an unambiguous match to a single V gene segment. In an earlier analysis of 450 to 700 of the donors, V segments were called functional above 56.7% productive rearrangements and were called segregating when the between-donor standard deviation exceeded 5%. To diagnose cytomegalovirus status from the catalog of TCR beta chain sequences, a statistical classification framework was built. In a later analysis, V and J genes were assigned by comparing TCR nucleotide sequences against IMGT/GENE-DB human TR gene sequences. A later analysis assigned CDR3 sequences and most-parsimonious VDJ recombination scenarios with the TCRdist pipeline. In a later analysis, every TCR beta chain was defined by the combination of its CDR3 amino acid sequence and its V-gene family, and reads without a unique V-gene family were dropped. In a later analysis, approximately 640 highly shared, low-generation-probability nucleotide sequences were removed to address suspected cross-contamination and a sequencing artifact. For each public chain, a later analysis derived a clonal expansion index from normalized ranks of inferred template counts within each repertoire. Generation probabilities in a later analysis came from a VDJ recombination model fitted to out-of-frame rearrangements, and those results were checked against IGoR. In a later analysis, hypergeometric tests were used to score TCR-TCR, TCR-HLA and TCR-CMV co-occurrence, with a repertoire-size bias correction applied to TCR pairs. False discovery rates were estimated in a later analysis by permuting HLA or CMV assignments 20 times. A later analysis grouped co-occurring TCRs with DBSCAN, adding TCRdist sequence similarity when clustering within HLA-allele-positive subsets. Co-occurrence clustering excluded repertoires with fewer than 30,000 or more than 120,000 public chains, plus five with anomalous nucleotide sharing. The source is immuneACCESS, and TCRdb retained only in-frame sequences with V and J called. Part of the clones is not carried over; for the studies checked, unresolved V genes explain less than half of this, and the remainder is unexplained. V and J calls and clone size are as listed in that table; D and trimming were resolved from the DNA. The sample records approximately 110,000 clones, roughly two thirds of which are singletons. The ten largest account for about 2.2% of the sample.

This TCR came from a woman under 40 in good health and CMV-seronegative. Sequencing was performed on PBMCs.

The DNA sequence follows: TGTGCCAGCAGCCCGGGACTAACAACTGTATACGAGCAGTACTTC. Translated, this gives CASSPGLTTVYEQYF. This chain is built from TRBV7-9 and TRBJ2-7, with 7 bases aligning to TRBD2. From cysteine to phenylalanine, the CDR3 is 15 amino acids long. Only the CDR3 region is kept as DNA, spanning 45 bases read in frame from base 1. Trimmed from V: 5 bases; trimmed from J: 4 bases; junction bases lacking a gene match: 11. CDR1 and CDR2 are drawn from the germline V gene (reference sequence): SEHNR, FQNEAQ.